A selection of T cell receptor beta chains follows, all from one sample in a study of blood T cell repertoires in COVID-19. Measured with immunoSEQ multiplex PCR; TCRdb has only the in-frame clones, and not every one. The table shows about 160,000 clones, with roughly 88% occurring only once. Sample: PBMCs or T cells enriched from blood (not recorded which). The receptors here all came from a woman aged 50 to 60 who had recovered from COVID-19. CDR3s leave out the opening cysteine and the closing phenylalanine or tryptophan.

TRBV3-1/TRBV3-2	13	TRBJ1-1	ASSQGLQGRTEAF
TRBV19	12	TRBJ1-1	ASSIRLAGPEAF
TRBV30	14	TRBJ1-4	AWSVQGGARSEKLF
TRBV30	12	TRBJ1-6	AWSVDTRNSPLH
TRBV29-1	11	TRBJ2-7	SAGTAPTYEQY
TRBV29-1	12	TRBJ1-1	SVMSTVLPAEAF
TRBV10-3	11	TRBJ1-2	AISDVILYGYT
TRBV30	15	TRBJ2-7	AWNLGGGASPYYEQY
TRBV15	18	TRBJ2-7	ATSRDRLRPPGHSPYEQY
TRBV2	11	TRBJ1-1	ASSEHMNTEAF
TRBV6-5	12	TRBJ1-1	ASSLKQTHTEAF
TRBV23-1	16	TRBJ2-7	ASRLAGYGGRRLNEQY
TRBV6-5	11	TRBJ1-1	ASSRGQNTEAF
TRBV4-3	12	TRBJ1-4	ASSQERSSGKLF
TRBV6-5	13	TRBJ2-2	ASSWGQADTGELF